What follows describes a single TCR beta chain. The antigen it recognizes is unknown. Base qualities are not recorded, but no much larger clone differs from it by a single base. The library was built by means of the immunoSEQ multiplex PCR assay. RNA was extracted from all samples and reverse transcribed into cDNA, which served as template for TCR sequencing. First-strand cDNA was synthesized using SuperScript III with a 2:1 mix of oligo-dT and random hexamers. A synthetic immune receptor repertoire was used to assess amplification bias, and residual bias was removed computationally. The authors' analysis ran thus. Raw reads were preprocessed for error removal, and CDR3 was defined according to IMGT conventions as running from the conserved cysteine to phenylalanine. To get clonality, Shannon entropy was normalized by log2 of the number of productive unique TCRs and the result was subtracted from 1. Whether scalp clones were CD4 or CD8 was inferred by matching scalp TCRbeta sequences against CD4 and CD8 repertoires sorted from blood. In its TCRdb copy, this immuneACCESS table keeps in-frame sequences only and misses some clones. Where compared with another copy, unresolved V genes explain less than half of these, and the others have no known cause. V and J calls and clone size follow that table, whereas D and trimming were derived from the DNA. For this sample there are roughly 280,000 clones; over 45% appear just once. The ten largest make up roughly 0.93% of the sample.

This record belongs to a study of CD8+ T cells in alopecia areata (dated by TCRdb to the late 2010s). Broadly, across the study: Treated patients were enrolled in an open-label pilot trial of oral tofacitinib, 5 to 10 mg twice daily, for moderate-to-severe alopecia areata. RNA was extracted with the PAXgene miRNA kit for fixed scalp, the miRNeasy kit for PBMCs, and the RNeasy kit for mouse skin. In humans, TCRbeta sequencing was performed on scalp tissue and on sorted CD4+ and CD8+ peripheral blood T cells from healthy controls and from patients with patchy or totalis/universalis alopecia areata. Scalp clonality was compared among normal scalp (n=4), patchy alopecia areata scalp (n=8), and alopecia totalis/universalis scalp (n=8). immunoSEQ multiplex PCR using 35 Vbeta forward primers and 13 Jbeta reverse primers was used to amplify TCRbeta CDR3 regions. Patients on tofacitinib were biopsied at baseline and after 4 and 24 weeks of treatment, and several of the patients also had a later scalp biopsy. The SALT score, which quantifies the percentage of affected scalp surface area, was used to measure disease severity in treated patients. High-throughput TCRbeta sequencing was used to examine T cell clonal expansion in alopecia areata in both the C3H/HeJ mouse model and human patients. Tofacitinib was given for 6 to 18 months, followed by 6 months of follow-up off drug to assess delayed response and recurrence.

Points the paper makes about the study in general: Shared TCR sequences between patients were less evident than in mice, which may be partly attributable to HLA diversity in the patient population. Compared with normal scalp, lesional scalp, particularly in alopecia totalis/universalis, had higher clonality and more expanded CD8+ clones, which suggests antigenic drive. During tofacitinib treatment, many expanded lesional clones remained in scalp and blood, and this persistence may partly explain relapse after treatment is stopped. Because the treated cohort was small and had only one nonresponder, larger studies are needed to examine links between baseline CD8+ expansion and response. Unlike mouse skin, where gammadelta T cells dominate, normal human skin contains resident alphabeta T cells that get sequenced too, which complicates analysis of the scalp TCR repertoire. Tofacitinib significantly lowered scalp clonality and the number of expanded CD8+ clones among the top 100 scalp clones.

For this chain, trimming is 2 bases at the V end and 0 bases at the J end, and the number of junction bases without a gene match is 11. CDR1 and CDR2, looked up from the germline V gene, are SNHLY and FYNNEI. The CDR3 covers 19 residues, taking in both the cysteine and the phenylalanine. The retained sequence is limited to the CDR3, 57 bases, with the frame set at the first base. Read against the paper, the sample's treatment or condition label means: oral pan-JAK inhibitor, 5-10 mg twice daily. From alopecia areata patients, peripheral blood was collected along with lesional scalp punch biopsies. PBMCs were isolated by density centrifugation and stained for CD3, CD4 and CD8, and CD4+ and CD8+ T cells were sorted on a FACSAria.

The starting material was CD4+ T cells sorted from blood, obtained around week 53, from a patient treated with tofacitinib. This chain joins TRBV2 to TRBJ2-1; TRBD2 fits 9 bases in the junction. This TCR was recovered from a human donor with alopecia areata. The CDR3 region has the sequence CASSEPAGGDHISYNEQFF. The DNA is as follows: TGTGCCAGCAGTGAACCAGCGGGGGGAGATCATATCTCCTACAATGAGCAGTTCTTC.